This T cell receptor beta chain was retrieved from a study of identical twins. cDNA carried unique molecular identifiers, and a universal primer site was added by template switching. TCRdb re-derived calls from the 5' RACE reads in MiXCR, one entry per CDR3 protein. The sample contains about 340,000 distinct CDR3 sequences, roughly an eighth of which appear only once. A word on this clonotype: Its antigen is still unknown.

Overall study results and limits: For cord blood, abundant beta clonotypes had fewer insertions, unlike memory repertoires, which showed none. Monozygotic twin pairs showed more out-of-frame TCR alpha sharing than models estimated.

There were only healthy Caucasians among the donors. These data were also filed under a second study, of yellow fever vaccine responses in identical twins.

Sequencing used CD8+ T cells sorted from blood. The source of this sequence is a woman aged 18-29 years in good health.

CDR3 loop: CSVRGASYEQYF. The CDR3 nucleotides are TGCAGCGTCAGGGGCGCCTCCTACGAGCAGTACTTC. The chain couples TRBV29-1 to TRBJ2-7; maybe TRBD1 (6 bases). The CDR3 sequence is 12 residues long. Looked up from germline, CDR1 is SQVTM and CDR2 is ANQGSEA. V was cut by 6 bases and J by 0 bases, with 9 bases left in between.